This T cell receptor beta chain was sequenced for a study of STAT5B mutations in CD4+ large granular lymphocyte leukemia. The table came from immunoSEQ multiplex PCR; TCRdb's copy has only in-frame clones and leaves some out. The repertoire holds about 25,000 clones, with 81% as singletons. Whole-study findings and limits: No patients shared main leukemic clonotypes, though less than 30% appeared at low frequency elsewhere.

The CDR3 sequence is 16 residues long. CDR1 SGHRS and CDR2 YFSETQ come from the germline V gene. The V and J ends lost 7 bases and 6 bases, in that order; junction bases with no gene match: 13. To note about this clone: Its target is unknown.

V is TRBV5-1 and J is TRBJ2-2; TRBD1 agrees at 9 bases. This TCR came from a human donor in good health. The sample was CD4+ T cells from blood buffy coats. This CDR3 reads CASGRGDREVAGELFF. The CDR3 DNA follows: TGCGCCAGCGGAAGAGGGGACAGGGAGGTGGCCGGGGAGCTGTTTTTT.